The present entry profiles one T cell receptor (beta chain) with its context. As yet, its antigen is unknown. Likely a read error: the CDR3 ends without its conserved phenylalanine or tryptophan. The sample is drawn from a study of regulatory T cells in long-lasting Graves disease. Documented time point: newly diagnosed GD, antithyroid drugs for less than 3 months. Generation of the TCR library employed RNA extracted from PBMCs. A nine-milliliter sample of peripheral blood was drawn into EDTA tubes. Germline assignment: CDR1 LNHDA and CDR2 SQIVND (reference sequence). Trimming cost V 8 bases and J 6 bases, with 22 bases left between them. The CDR3 extends over 15 amino acids. Building the TCR beta libraries relied on iRepertoire HTBI primers, and CDR3 regions underwent Arm-PCR. In TCRdb, the multiplex PCR reads were re-called with MiXCR into one record per CDR3 protein. The sample holds 400,000 to 550,000 distinct CDR3 sequences, under 15% seen once.

Points from the study as a whole: Favored gene segments in persistent disease were TRBV28, TRBJ1-2 and TRBJ2-5. Public clonotype sharing was higher in persistent than newly diagnosed patients. Persistent cases of Graves' showed reduced TCR diversity relative to newly diagnosed patients.

The same sample was also used in a study of T cells in Graves' hyperthyroidism and ophthalmopathy.

The sequence was obtained from a woman aged 30 to 39 with Graves disease. The rearrangement links TRBV19 to TRBJ1-1, with a weak D call TRBD1 (5 bases). Source: peripheral blood mononuclear cells (PBMCs), taken at new diagnosis, from a patient treated with antithyroid drugs. DNA of the CDR3: TGTGCCAGTGGAGGGTGGGGCCCGGCGGGCCCTGAAGCTTTCTCT. It encodes CASGGWGPAGPEAFS.